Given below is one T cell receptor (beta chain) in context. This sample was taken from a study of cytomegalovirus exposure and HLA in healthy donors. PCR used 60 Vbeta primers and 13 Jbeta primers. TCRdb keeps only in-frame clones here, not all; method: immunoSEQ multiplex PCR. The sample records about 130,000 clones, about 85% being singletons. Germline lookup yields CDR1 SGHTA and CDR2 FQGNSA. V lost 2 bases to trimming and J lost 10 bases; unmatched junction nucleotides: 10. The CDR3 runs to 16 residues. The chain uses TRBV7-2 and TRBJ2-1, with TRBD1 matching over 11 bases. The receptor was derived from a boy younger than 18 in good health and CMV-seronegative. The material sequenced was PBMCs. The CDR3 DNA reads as TGTGCCAGCAGCTTATACGGACAGGGGGCATCGTACGAGCAGTTCTTC. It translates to CASSLYGQGASYEQFF.